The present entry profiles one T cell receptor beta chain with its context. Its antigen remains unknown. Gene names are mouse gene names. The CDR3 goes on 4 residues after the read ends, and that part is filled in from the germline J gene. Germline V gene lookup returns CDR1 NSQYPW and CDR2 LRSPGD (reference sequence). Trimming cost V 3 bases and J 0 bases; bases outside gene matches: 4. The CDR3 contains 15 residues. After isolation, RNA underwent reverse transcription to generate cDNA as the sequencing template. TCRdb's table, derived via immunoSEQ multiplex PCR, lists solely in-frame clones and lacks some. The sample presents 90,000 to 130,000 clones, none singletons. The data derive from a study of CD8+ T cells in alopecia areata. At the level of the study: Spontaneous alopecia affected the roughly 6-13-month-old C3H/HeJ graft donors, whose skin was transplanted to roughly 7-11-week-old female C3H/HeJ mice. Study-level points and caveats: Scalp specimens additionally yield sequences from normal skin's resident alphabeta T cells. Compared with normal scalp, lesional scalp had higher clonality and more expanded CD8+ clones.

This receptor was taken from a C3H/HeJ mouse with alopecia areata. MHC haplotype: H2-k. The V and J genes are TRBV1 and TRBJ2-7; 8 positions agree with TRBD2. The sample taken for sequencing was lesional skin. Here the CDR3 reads CTCSARDWSSYEQYF. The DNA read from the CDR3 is TGCACCTGCAGTGCCCGGGACTGGAGCTCCTAT.